The 12 T cell receptor beta chains in this list originate from one sample, sequenced in a study of read filtering for tumor transcriptome and immune sequencing. Molecular barcoded adaptors covering alpha/delta and beta/gamma chains were used on roughly 400 ng RNA. TCRdb reanalysed the reads using MiXCR and keeps one entry per CDR3 protein. The sample records around 41,000 distinct CDR3 sequences, around 11% being singletons. Sequenced sample: a population of CD138-negative cells sorted from bone marrow. The receptors stem from a donor aged 40 or older with multiple myeloma.

This clonotype came up many times. The V gene is TRBV20-1, the J gene TRBJ1-4; D is unresolved. The CDR3 length is 14 residues. Per germline, CDR1 DFQATT and CDR2 SNEGSKA (reference sequence). V gave up 6 bases and J gave up 5 bases, with 16 bases separating them. Written as DNA, the CDR3 is TGCAGTGCCTCAACCGGCAGTGGGAATGAAAAACTGTTTTTT. Translated, it gives CSASTGSGNEKLFF.

This clonotype was observed many times. The gene calls are TRBV2 and TRBJ1-5, with 7 bases matching TRBD1. J was trimmed by 7 bases and V by 7 bases; bases with no gene match: 7. This CDR3 has 13 amino acids. Per the germline V gene, CDR1 is SNHLY and CDR2 is FYNNEI. For the CDR3, the DNA is TGTGCCAGCAAAGGGACAGCAGGACAGCCCCAGCATTTT. It encodes CASKGTAGQPQHF.

This clonotype was counted many times. The V gene is TRBV20-1, the J gene TRBJ1-2; 8 bases agree with TRBD1. With 5 bases clipped from V and 3 bases from J, the junction kept 11 bases outside the gene matches. Per germline, CDR1 DFQATT and CDR2 SNEGSKA (reference sequence). The length of the CDR3 is 15 residues. CDR3 in DNA: TGCAGTGCTCGGACCTCTGGACAGGGCCACTATGGCTACACCTTC. Translating it yields CSARTSGQGHYGYTF.

On this clonotype: A single base separates this from a much larger clone, so it may be a read error. The chain links TRBV7-9 to TRBJ2-5, with D possibly matching TRBD1 (6 bases). In germline, CDR1 is SEHNR, CDR2 FQNEAQ (reference sequence). CDR3 length equals 14 residues. The CDR3 here is CASSLTGNQETLYF. CDR3 bases: TGTGCCAGCAGCTTAACAGGGAACCAAGAGACCCTGTACTTC.

This clonotype came up many times. J is TRBJ2-2 and V is TRBV7-9, with D tentatively TRBD2 (6 bases). V shed 3 bases and J shed 2 bases, with 10 bases lying between them. Germline V CDR1 and CDR2: SEHNR, FQNEAQ (reference sequence). This CDR3 comprises 15 residues. CDR3 coding DNA: TGTGCCAGCAGCTTCCAGGGAGGAAACACCGGGGAGCTGTTTTTT. Translation gives CASSFQGGNTGELFF. Full variable domain (rest looked up from reference TRBV7-9 and TRBJ2-2): DTGVSQNPRHKITKRGQNVTFRCDPISEHNRLYWYRQTLGQGPEFLTYFQNEAQLEKSRLLSDRFSAERPKGSFSTLEIQRTEQGDSAMYLCASSFQGGNTGELFFGEGSRLTVL.

This clonotype was recorded a few times. The chain recombines TRBV2 with TRBJ1-5, with 10 bases fitting TRBD1. CDR1 SNHLY and CDR2 FYNNEI come from the germline V gene. Germline trimming cut 5 bases from V and 1 base from J; bases unmatched to any gene: 5. The CDR3 is 16 residues long. In DNA, the CDR3 is TGTGCCAGCAGTAGACAGGGGGCGAGGAGCAATCAGCCCCAGCATTTT. Amino acid sequence: CASSRQGARSNQPQHF. The whole variable domain, remainder taken from reference TRBV2 and TRBJ1-5, is EPEVTQTPSHQVTQMGQEVILRCVPISNHLYFYWYRQILGQKVEFLVSFYNNEISEKSEIFDDQFSVERPDGSNFTLKIRSTKLEDSAMYFCASSRQGARSNQPQHFGDGTRLSIL.

This clonotype was counted ten times or more. The V gene is TRBV5-5, the J gene TRBJ1-5, with a possible D match to TRBD1 (5 bases). Germline V gene data show CDR1 as SGHKS and CDR2 as YYEKEE (reference sequence). The CDR3 extends over 17 amino acids. With 5 bases removed from V and 6 bases from J, the gap between germline ends came to 24 bases. For the CDR3, the DNA is TGTGCCAGCAGGTGTCCCCTCCCCAGGGCCCACCGTCAGCCCCAGCATTTT. It specifies CASRCPLPRAHRQPQHF.

This clonotype has ten or more counts. This sequence joins TRBV7-9 and TRBJ2-7; D may be TRBD2 (6 bases). Germline loops: CDR1 SEHNR, CDR2 FQNEAQ (reference sequence). V gave up 5 bases and J gave up 6 bases, with 17 bases separating them. The CDR3 covers 14 residues. CDR3 residues: CASSPVLEGSEQYF. DNA of the CDR3: TGTGCCAGCAGCCCCGTCCTGGAGGGTTCCGAGCAGTACTTC.

This clonotype was recorded many times. The chain combines TRBV10-3 with TRBJ2-1; D is undetermined. V shed 6 bases and J shed 6 bases, with 12 bases lying between them. This CDR3 comprises 13 residues. Germline-derived CDR1 and CDR2 are ENHRY and SYGVKD. CDR3 bases: TGTGCCATCAGGAGAGACATACTCAATGAGCAGTTCTTC. It translates to CAIRRDILNEQFF.

This clonotype was observed a few times. With a much larger clone just one base away, this may be a read error. This sequence joins TRBV6-6 and TRBJ1-5, with no clear D. This CDR3 comprises 13 residues. Trimming took off 6 bases at V and 7 bases at J, with 13 bases between the two ends. Germline V gene lookup returns CDR1 MNHNY and CDR2 SVGAGI (reference sequence). The CDR3: CASSPGLDQPQHF. CDR3 DNA sequence: TGTGCCAGCAGCCCAGGCTTGGACCAGCCCCAGCATTTT.

About this clonotype: A clone one base away is much larger, so this may be a read error. V gene TRBV27 combines with J gene TRBJ1-1; no reliable D call. CDR3 size: 13 residues. CDR1 is MNHEY, CDR2 SMNVEV, per germline (reference sequence). CDR3 protein: CASSVSGSTEAFF. The CDR3 DNA reads TGTGCCAGCAGTGTATCTGGGAGCACTGAAGCTTTCTTT.

This clonotype was picked up many times. J is TRBJ2-2 and V is TRBV27; D remains unclear. Germline values: CDR1 MNHEY, CDR2 SMNVEV (reference sequence). With 3 bases removed from V and 3 bases from J, the gap between germline ends came to 8 bases. This CDR3 spans 14 amino acids. The CDR3 sequence is CASSLSHHTGELFF. The CDR3 nucleotides read TGTGCCAGCAGTTTGAGTCATCACACCGGGGAGCTGTTTTTT.